These 14 T cell receptor beta chains share one sample of origin, sequenced in a study of blood T cell repertoires in COVID-19. The method was immunoSEQ multiplex PCR; TCRdb's version includes in-frame clones alone and lacks a portion of them. The sample carries roughly 97,000 clones, about 89% recorded once. Input material: peripheral blood. The receptors shown here come from a human donor in a cohort sampled during active COVID-19.

This chain connects TRBV29-1 to TRBJ1-1, with TRBD1 matching 7 bases. Germline V lookup: CDR1 SQVTM, CDR2 ANQGSEA. V was clipped by 7 bases and J by 1 base; unmatched bases: 9. The CDR3 is 14 amino acids. CDR3 in DNA: TGCAGCGGACGACAGGGAATCGGGAACACTGAAGCTTTCTTT. Translation gives CSGRQGIGNTEAFF.

The V call is TRBV5-6, the J call TRBJ2-1, with 9 bases fitting TRBD2. V gave up 6 bases and J gave up 10 bases; unmatched junction bases: 8. The germline gives CDR1 SGHDT, CDR2 YYEEEE. The CDR3 runs 13 residues. The CDR3 loop reads CASNLSGGKEQFF. The CDR3 DNA follows: TGTGCCAGCAACCTTAGCGGGGGAAAGGAGCAGTTCTTC.

The sample holds a few counts of this clone. The chain recombines TRBV6-2 or TRBV6-3 with TRBJ1-5; 7 nucleotides line up with TRBD1. V shed 2 bases and J 4 bases; nucleotides not matched to a gene: 14. CDR3 size: 18 residues. Germline CDR1 and CDR2: MNHEY and SVGEGT. CDR3 sequence: CASSYLFLTGTDNQPQHF. The CDR3 DNA reads as TGTGCCAGCAGTTACCTCTTCCTTACCGGGACAGATAATCAGCCCCAGCATTTT.

The chain has TRBV5-1 and TRBJ1-4, with 7 nucleotides matching TRBD1. With 3 bases clipped from V and 7 bases from J, the junction kept 6 bases outside the gene matches. The germline V gene encodes CDR1 SGHRS and CDR2 YFSETQ. CDR3 length equals 14 residues. CDR3 in DNA: TGCGCCAGCAGCTCCCGACAGGGAGGTGAAAAACTGTTTTTT. It is translated as CASSSRQGGEKLFF.

The chain is built from TRBV2 and TRBJ2-4; TRBD2 aligns across 10 bases. V trimming: 3 bases; J trimming: 0 bases; junction bases outside the gene matches: 5. CDR1 and CDR2 (germline): SNHLY, FYNNEI. The CDR3 consists of 17 residues. Here the CDR3 DNA reads TGTGCCAGCAGTGAGTTGGCTAGCGGGGGAGCCAAAAACATTCAGTACTTC. Protein product: CASSELASGGAKNIQYF.

The chain uses TRBV18 and TRBJ2-3; 8 positions agree with TRBD2. The CDR3 runs 15 residues. Germline CDR1 and CDR2: KGHSH and LQKENI. J lost 3 bases, V lost 6 bases, and 8 bases had no gene match. As DNA, the CDR3 is TGTGCCAGCTCCCCAAGCGGGAGCGTTACAGATACGCAGTATTTT. This codes for CASSPSGSVTDTQYF.

The chain links TRBV6-5 to TRBJ2-1, with 8 bases matching TRBD2. This CDR3 contains 15 residues. Germline loops: CDR1 MNHEY, CDR2 SVGAGI. Trimming took 0 bases from V and 9 from J; bases not matched to a gene: 7. The CDR3 DNA follows: TGTGCCAGCAGTTACTCTAGCGGGGCCGGGGTTGAGCAGTTCTTC. As protein: CASSYSSGAGVEQFF.

The chain employs TRBV3-1 (or the pseudogene TRBV3-2) and TRBJ1-2, with D unclear. Germline CDR1 is LGHDT and CDR2 is YNNKEL (reference sequence). Trimming shortened V by 2 bases and J by 4 bases, and 14 bases separated the two germline ends. The CDR3 is made up of 15 amino acids. CDR3 DNA: TGTGCCAGCAGCCAAAATTACAGAGAACTCTATGGCTACACCTTC. This sequence encodes CASSQNYRELYGYTF.

The genes are TRBV6-5 and TRBJ2-1, with 11 positions matching TRBD1. J was trimmed by 3 bases and V by 5 bases; bases with no gene match: 3. Germline V gives CDR1 MNHEY, CDR2 SVGAGI. The CDR3 covers 15 residues. The CDR3 loop is CASSRGTGGYNEQFF. Here the CDR3 DNA reads TGTGCCAGCAGTCGGGGGACAGGGGGCTACAATGAGCAGTTCTTC.

The chain combines TRBV19 with TRBJ1-5; possibly TRBD1 for D (5 bases). The CDR3 is 12 amino acids. V was pared by 6 bases and J by 9 bases, with 12 bases between. Germline CDR1 is LNHDA and CDR2 is SQIVND (reference sequence). The chain's CDR3 is CASRSRGVPQHF. The CDR3, as DNA: TGTGCCAGTAGGAGCCGGGGGGTGCCCCAGCATTTT.

The CDR3 nucleotides read TGTGCCAGCAGCTTAGCTGCTAGCTACTCAGAGACCCAGTACTTC. The encoded protein is CASSLAASYSETQYF. The gene calls are TRBV7-9 and TRBJ2-5; a possible D gene is TRBD2 (5 bases). CDR1 SEHNR and CDR2 FQNEAQ come from the germline V gene (reference sequence). The CDR3 is 15 residues long. V gave up 0 bases and J gave up 4 bases, with 12 bases separating them.

J is TRBJ2-3 and V is TRBV6-5; a possible D gene is TRBD1 (6 bases). Germline V CDR1 and CDR2: MNHEY, SVGAGI. V lost 6 bases and J lost 0, with 10 bases in between. This CDR3 region has 14 residues. The CDR3 region has the DNA TGTGCCAGCAGGGACAGATCTAGCACAGATACGCAGTATTTT. Amino acid sequence: CASRDRSSTDTQYF.

The rearrangement links TRBV4-1 to TRBJ2-7; no clear D. The CDR3 totals 12 residues. Germline values: CDR1 MGHRA, CDR2 YSYEKL. V was shortened by 0 bases and J by 3 bases, with 3 bases between the two germline ends. For the CDR3, the DNA is TGCGCCAGCAGCCAAGATCTCTACGAGCAGTACTTC. Translation: CASSQDLYEQYF.

V usage is TRBV5-5 and J usage is TRBJ2-3, with D uncertain. CDR3 length: 14 residues. CDR1 is SGHKS, CDR2 YYEKEE, per germline (reference sequence). Deletions cut 2 bases from V and 6 bases from J, with 13 bases between. CDR3 sequence (DNA): TGTGCCAGCAGCTTTCGACTGGGTGGGGATACGCAGTATTTT. This gives the protein CASSFRLGGDTQYF. Together with reference TRBV5-5 and TRBJ2-3, the CDR3 gives the full variable domain: DAGVTQSPTHLIKTRGQQVTLRCSPISGHKSVSWYQQVLGQGPQFIFQYYEKEERGRGNFPDRFSARQFPNYSSELNVNALLLGDSALYLCASSFRLGGDTQYFGPGTRLTVL.